The rows below give T cell receptor beta chains drawn from one sample of a study of cytomegalovirus exposure and HLA in healthy donors. The method was immunoSEQ multiplex PCR; TCRdb's version includes in-frame clones alone and lacks a portion of them. The data show about 150,000 clones, around 82% seen once. Sample: PBMCs. All receptors come from a woman between 35 and 50 years old in good health and CMV-seropositive. CDR3s include the opening cysteine and the closing phenylalanine or tryptophan. A D gene is named only where the DNA matches it firmly. Only part of the rows carry a size: once, few, many, or a class if the clone is expanded.

clone_size: once; cdr3_length: 13; j_call: TRBJ2-7; d_call: -; v_call: TRBV6-1; cdr3_nt: TGTGCCAGCAGTGAACACAGGGACTACGAGCAGTACTTC; cdr3_aa: CASSEHRDYEQYF
clone_size: once; cdr3_length: 16; j_call: TRBJ2-7; d_call: TRBD2; v_call: TRBV5-4; cdr3_nt: TGTGCCAGCAGCTCTTACCGAGGGACTAGCGACTACGAGCAGTACTTC; cdr3_aa: CASSSYRGTSDYEQYF
clone_size: -; cdr3_length: 14; j_call: TRBJ1-6; d_call: -; v_call: TRBV30; cdr3_nt: TGTGCCTGGAGCTCCTTTGGGGGGAATTCACCCCTCCACTTT; cdr3_aa: CAWSSFGGNSPLHF
clone_size: -; cdr3_length: 16; j_call: TRBJ1-4; d_call: TRBD1; v_call: TRBV4-1; cdr3_nt: TGCGCCAGCAGCCAAGAATGGGACAGTACAAATGAAAAACTGTTTTTT; cdr3_aa: CASSQEWDSTNEKLFF
clone_size: -; cdr3_length: 14; j_call: TRBJ2-7; d_call: TRBD2; v_call: TRBV10-2; cdr3_nt: TGCGCCAGCAGGGAAGGACTAGGTGGCTACGAGCAGTACTTC; cdr3_aa: CASREGLGGYEQYF
clone_size: -; cdr3_length: 12; j_call: TRBJ1-1; d_call: -; v_call: TRBV19; cdr3_nt: TGTGCCAGTAGTATAGAACTCCATGAAGCTTTCTTT; cdr3_aa: CASSIELHEAFF
clone_size: -; cdr3_length: 12; j_call: TRBJ1-4; d_call: -; v_call: TRBV2; cdr3_nt: TGTGCCAGCAACAGGGATCAGGAAAAACTGTTTTTT; cdr3_aa: CASNRDQEKLFF
clone_size: -; cdr3_length: 15; j_call: TRBJ2-3; d_call: TRBD2; v_call: TRBV5-6; cdr3_nt: TGTGCCAGCAGCTTGATAGCGGGAGATAGAGATACGCAGTATTTT; cdr3_aa: CASSLIAGDRDTQYF
clone_size: -; cdr3_length: 15; j_call: TRBJ2-1; d_call: -; v_call: TRBV5-4; cdr3_nt: TGTGCCAGCAGCCTAGGGGGAAGCTCCTACAATGAGCAGTTCTTC; cdr3_aa: CASSLGGSSYNEQFF
clone_size: -; cdr3_length: 14; j_call: TRBJ2-7; d_call: TRBD2; v_call: TRBV5-5; cdr3_nt: TGTGCCAGCAGCCGCCCTCTAGCGGCCTACGAGCAGTACTTC; cdr3_aa: CASSRPLAAYEQYF
clone_size: -; cdr3_length: 13; j_call: TRBJ2-7; d_call: TRBD2; v_call: TRBV25-1; cdr3_nt: TGTGCCGTAGGGACTATCGGTAGCTACGAGCAGTACTTC; cdr3_aa: CAVGTIGSYEQYF
clone_size: -; cdr3_length: 14; j_call: TRBJ2-1; d_call: TRBD2; v_call: TRBV6-1; cdr3_nt: TGTGCCAGCAGACTGGGACTAGCGGACAATGAGCAGTTCTTC; cdr3_aa: CASRLGLADNEQFF
clone_size: -; cdr3_length: 13; j_call: TRBJ2-7; d_call: -; v_call: TRBV23-1; cdr3_nt: TGCGCCAGCGTCCCCCGCGGGGCCTACGAGCAGTACTTC; cdr3_aa: CASVPRGAYEQYF
clone_size: few; cdr3_length: 14; j_call: TRBJ1-3; d_call: -; v_call: TRBV10-3; cdr3_nt: TGTGCCATCAGGGACAGCCACTCTGGAAACACCATATATTTT; cdr3_aa: CAIRDSHSGNTIYF
clone_size: -; cdr3_length: 15; j_call: TRBJ2-1; d_call: TRBD2; v_call: TRBV9; cdr3_nt: TGTGCCAGCAGCGGCGGGACTAGCGAAAACAATGAGCAGTTCTTC; cdr3_aa: CASSGGTSENNEQFF
clone_size: -; cdr3_length: 14; j_call: TRBJ2-7; d_call: -; v_call: TRBV7-6; cdr3_nt: TGTGCCAGCAGCCTCGAGGGGAGGCGGTACGAGCAGTACTTC; cdr3_aa: CASSLEGRRYEQYF